This TCR beta chain emerged from a study of beta chain features in type 1 diabetes. Turning to the study itself: Age, gender, cell numbers and subset yield matched between patients and controls.

Of the isolated RNA, all was reverse transcribed, and so the sequenced material was expressed TCRB transcripts. Using immunoSEQ multiplex PCR, the repertoire was profiled, and TCRdb retains in-frame clones only, with some absent. The sample lists about 620,000 clones; around 16% were seen once. Study results and limitations: Type 1 diabetes patients had TCRB CDR3s that were shorter (moderately but significantly so) in all four CD4+ subsets. PCR might favor shorter templates, equally in patients and controls. VDJ junctions sequenced from type 1 diabetes patients showed fewer insertions and more deletions.

In the case of this clone: Its matching antigen is unknown.

The sequenced material came from naive CD4+ T cells from blood. The TCR sequence derives from a young man in good health.

The CDR3 DNA is TGTGCCAGCAGCTTATCCCTGGACAGGCCCTACGAGCAGTACTTC. It specifies CASSLSLDRPYEQYF. This chain links TRBV7-9 with TRBJ2-7; 7 bases are shared with TRBD1. The CDR3 has 15 amino acids. The V gene end was trimmed by 2 bases and the J gene end by 2 bases; junction bases not matched to a gene: 6. Germline V CDR1 and CDR2: SEHNR, FQNEAQ (reference sequence).